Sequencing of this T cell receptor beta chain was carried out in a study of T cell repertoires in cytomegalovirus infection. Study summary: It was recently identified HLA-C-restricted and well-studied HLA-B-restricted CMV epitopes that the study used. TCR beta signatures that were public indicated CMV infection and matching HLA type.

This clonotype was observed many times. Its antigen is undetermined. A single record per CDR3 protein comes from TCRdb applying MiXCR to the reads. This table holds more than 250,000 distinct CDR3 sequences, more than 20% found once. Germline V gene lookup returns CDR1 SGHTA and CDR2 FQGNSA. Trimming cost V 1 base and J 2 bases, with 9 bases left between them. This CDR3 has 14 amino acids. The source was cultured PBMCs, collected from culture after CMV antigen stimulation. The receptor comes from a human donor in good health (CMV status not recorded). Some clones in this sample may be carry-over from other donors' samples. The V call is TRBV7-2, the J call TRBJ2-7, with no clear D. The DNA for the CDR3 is TGTGCCAGCAGCTTAGGCTTAAGCACCTACGAGCAGTACTTC. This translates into CASSLGLSTYEQYF.